The 21 T cell receptor beta chains listed next were all sequenced from one sample in a study of T cell responses to AZD1222 COVID-19 vaccine (dated by TCRdb to the early 2020s). Library prep was done by the immunoSEQ multiplex PCR assay. TCRdb's version of the immuneACCESS table is confined to in-frame rearrangements and falls short of the full clone set. An unresolved V gene accounts for under half of the shortfall where checked; the remainder is of unknown origin. The sample records roughly 130,000 clones, roughly nine tenths of which are singletons. 1.4% to 1.5% of the sample belongs to the ten largest clones. Read against the paper, the sample's time point label means: baseline before first vaccination. The specimen comprised peripheral blood, sampled on day 0 of AZD1222 vaccination. These receptors all come from an adult in good health.

This rearrangement joins TRBV7-3 to TRBJ2-4; 10 nucleotides align to TRBD1. Germline V gene lookup returns CDR1 SGHTA and CDR2 FQGTGA. With 1 base clipped from V and 5 bases from J, the junction kept 8 bases outside the gene matches. This CDR3 has 17 amino acids. The CDR3 bases are TGTGCCAGCAGCTTAAATGGGGCGGGGACAGGGGAAAACATTCAGTACTTC. Its translation is CASSLNGAGTGENIQYF.

The rearrangement links TRBV14 to TRBJ2-7; a possible D gene is TRBD1 (6 bases). This CDR3 is 15 amino acids long. CDR1 is SGHDN and CDR2 is FVKESK in the germline V gene. V was pared by 0 bases and J by 2 bases, with 11 bases between. The DNA for the CDR3 is TGTGCCAGCAGCCAAGATGGGACACAGACCTACGAGCAGTACTTC. It encodes CASSQDGTQTYEQYF.

The rearrangement joins TRBV6-5 to TRBJ2-1; 10 bases align to TRBD1. The CDR3 is 16 residues long. V lost 4 bases and J lost 7; bases outside the gene matches: 10. CDR1 and CDR2 (germline): MNHEY, SVGAGI. CDR3 region: CASSSWTGGRENEQFF. The CDR3 bases are TGTGCCAGCAGTTCCTGGACAGGGGGTCGGGAGAATGAGCAGTTCTTC.

J is TRBJ2-5 and V is TRBV2, with D perhaps matching TRBD1 or TRBD2 (7 bases each). This CDR3 is 12 amino acids long. Germline-derived CDR1 and CDR2 are SNHLY and FYNNEI. Trimming pared 3 bases from V and 7 bases from J, leaving 9 bases between. The CDR3 nucleotides are TGTGCCAGCAGTGACAGGGGGGGGACCCAGTACTTC. Translated: CASSDRGGTQYF.

This clone was seen once. The chain combines TRBV2 with TRBJ1-5; TRBD1 is a possible D gene (6 bases). CDR3 length equals 15 residues. Germline lookup yields CDR1 SNHLY and CDR2 FYNNEI. Deletions cut 3 bases from V and 6 bases from J, with 15 bases between. The CDR3 bases are TGTGCCAGCAGTGACTGGCAGGGGCTTATTCAGCCCCAGCATTTT. This encodes CASSDWQGLIQPQHF.

This rearrangement joins TRBV4-3 to TRBJ2-6; 7 bases are a match to TRBD1. The CDR3 runs 21 residues. V lost 1 base to trimming and J lost 1 base; unmatched junction nucleotides: 16. Germline lookup yields CDR1 LGHNA and CDR2 YSLEER. CDR3 nucleotide sequence: TGCGCCAGCAGCCAAGCCATAAGGTTCGGGACAGCTTCATCTGGGGCCAACGTCCTGACTTTC. Translated, it gives CASSQAIRFGTASSGANVLTF.

This sequence joins TRBV6-1 and TRBJ2-3, with TRBD2 matching 7 bases. Trimming at V came to 1 base and at J to 14 bases, leaving 3 bases not matched to a gene. Germline CDR1 and CDR2: MNHNS and SASEGT. This CDR3 region has 11 residues. The CDR3 nucleotides read TGTGCCAGCAGTGAAGGGACTAGACGGTATTTT. It is translated as CASSEGTRRYF.

The chain couples TRBV5-5 to TRBJ2-6, with 10 positions matching TRBD1. Per germline, CDR1 SGHKS and CDR2 YYEKEE (reference sequence). The CDR3 totals 18 residues. The junction had 6 bases not matched to a gene; V was cut back by 1 base and J by 2 bases. CDR3 bases: TGTGCCAGCAGCTTGCTTACTGGACAGGGGGCTGGGGCCAACGTCCTGACTTTC. It is translated as CASSLLTGQGAGANVLTF. Full variable domain (rest looked up from reference TRBV5-5 and TRBJ2-6): DAGVTQSPTHLIKTRGQQVTLRCSPISGHKSVSWYQQVLGQGPQFIFQYYEKEERGRGNFPDRFSARQFPNYSSELNVNALLLGDSALYLCASSLLTGQGAGANVLTFGAGSRLTVL.

The chain has TRBV28 and TRBJ1-6; D not certain. The CDR3 is 14 amino acids. Germline-derived CDR1 and CDR2 are MDHEN and SYDVKM. Trimming left V 4 bases short and J 7 bases short, with 11 bases between. The CDR3 DNA reads as TGTGCCAGCAGTTCTCCGGGAAGAAATTCACCCCTCCACTTT. It codes for CASSSPGRNSPLHF.

The V gene is TRBV4-1, the J gene TRBJ1-1; 8 bases fit TRBD1. The V gene end was trimmed by 2 bases and the J gene end by 8 bases; junction bases not matched to a gene: 7. The CDR3 sequence is 14 residues long. Germline V gene lookup returns CDR1 MGHRA and CDR2 YSYEKL. CDR3 bases: TGCGCCAGCAGCCAACCCAAACAGGGGGTCGAAGCTTTCTTT. Translated: CASSQPKQGVEAFF.

The chain joins TRBV30 to TRBJ1-5; possibly TRBD1 for D (6 bases). Germline CDR1 is GTSNPN and CDR2 is SVGIG (reference sequence). Trimming stripped 2 bases from V and 4 bases from J, with 9 bases between. The CDR3 runs 13 residues. CDR3 coding DNA: TGTGCCTGGAGTAGGACAGAAAATCAGCCCCAGCATTTT. Translated: CAWSRTENQPQHF.

V is TRBV4-1 and J is TRBJ1-5, with D possibly TRBD1 on 5 matching bases. V shed 1 base and J shed 3 bases, with 16 bases lying between them. Germline V CDR1 and CDR2: MGHRA, YSYEKL. The CDR3 loop spans 17 amino acids. CDR3 loop: CASSQGIKGRNNQPQHF. The CDR3 nucleotides read TGCGCCAGCAGCCAAGGTATTAAGGGACGGAACAATCAGCCCCAGCATTTT.

This chain uses TRBV19 with TRBJ1-4; unclear D gene. The CDR3 runs 15 residues. Germline V CDR1 and CDR2: LNHDA, SQIVND (reference sequence). V was clipped by 3 bases and J by 1 base, with 9 bases between them. The CDR3 loop reads CASSIRTVTNEKLFF. The DNA of the CDR3 is TGTGCCAGTAGTATCCGGACGGTAACTAATGAAAAACTGTTTTTT.

This rearrangement joins TRBV11-3 to TRBJ2-7, with D possibly being TRBD2 (6 bases). Germline V gene lookup returns CDR1 SGHNT and CDR2 YENEEA. Trimming shortened V by 0 bases and J by 3 bases, and 9 bases separated the two germline ends. The CDR3 is 14 residues long. CDR3 protein: CASSLDGGNYEQYF. The CDR3 DNA sequence: TGTGCCAGCAGCTTAGATGGCGGGAACTACGAGCAGTACTTC.

The chain's CDR3 is CASSYSRGQPQHF. For the CDR3, the DNA is TGTGCCAGCAGTTATTCCAGGGGACAGCCCCAGCATTTT. The chain couples TRBV6-5 to TRBJ1-5, with a tentative D call TRBD1 (6 bases). Germline assignment: CDR1 MNHEY and CDR2 SVGAGI. Trimming took off 3 bases at V and 7 bases at J, with 10 bases between the two ends. This CDR3 has 13 residues.

The chain links TRBV10-1 to TRBJ2-7; D is unresolved. Per germline, CDR1 WNHNN and CDR2 SYGVQD (reference sequence). The V end was cut by 4 bases, the J end by 2 bases, with 15 bases between. This CDR3 has 15 amino acids. In DNA, the CDR3 is TGCGCCAGCAGTGTCACCAATTCCAGTACCTACGAGCAGTACTTC. Protein: CASSVTNSSTYEQYF.

This sequence joins TRBV24-1 and TRBJ1-4; tentative D call: TRBD1 (6 bases). The CDR3 length is 14 residues. The ends were cut back, 9 bases at V and 4 bases at J, with 14 bases in the middle. The germline CDR1 and CDR2 sequences are KGHDR and SFDVKD. CDR3 loop: CATASGTNNEKLFF. The DNA for the CDR3 is TGTGCCACCGCTTCCGGGACAAATAATGAAAAACTGTTTTTT.

The chain uses TRBV30 and TRBJ2-5, with 15 bases fitting TRBD2. CDR1 and CDR2 from the germline V gene are GTSNPN and SVGIG (reference sequence). The CDR3 is 16 amino acids. Trimming removed 0 bases from V and 5 bases from J; junction bases left unmatched: 4. The CDR3 DNA follows: TGTGCCTGGAGTGTCGGGACTAGCGGGGGGTATGAGACCCAGTACTTC. Translated: CAWSVGTSGGYETQYF.

This chain joins TRBV9 and TRBJ1-1; D call uncertain. With 3 bases removed from V and 1 base from J, the gap between germline ends came to 4 bases. The CDR3 consists of 12 residues. Germline V gene data show CDR1 as SGDLS and CDR2 as YYNGEE. The CDR3 DNA reads TGTGCCAGCAGCGGCCGGAACACTGAAGCTTTCTTT. Translated, it gives CASSGRNTEAFF.

The CDR3, as DNA: TGTGCCAGCAGCTTAGTAGGAGGGGCCGGGACACCCTCCTACGAGCAGTACTTC. Protein product: CASSLVGGAGTPSYEQYF. The gene calls are TRBV11-2 and TRBJ2-7; the D gene could be TRBD1 or TRBD2 (6 bases each). Trimming shortened V by 1 base and J by 0 bases, and 19 bases separated the two germline ends. The CDR3 totals 18 residues. Germline CDR1 and CDR2: SGHAT and FQNNGV.

CDR3 sequence reads: CASSLAPPGTSYGYTF. The CDR3 DNA follows: TGTGCCAGCAGCTTAGCTCCCCCCGGGACAAGCTATGGCTACACCTTC. This sequence joins TRBV11-2 and TRBJ1-2; perhaps TRBD1 as D (6 bases). Per the germline V gene, CDR1 is SGHAT and CDR2 is FQNNGV. There are 16 residues in the CDR3. The V and J ends lost 1 base and 4 bases respectively, with 16 bases between them.